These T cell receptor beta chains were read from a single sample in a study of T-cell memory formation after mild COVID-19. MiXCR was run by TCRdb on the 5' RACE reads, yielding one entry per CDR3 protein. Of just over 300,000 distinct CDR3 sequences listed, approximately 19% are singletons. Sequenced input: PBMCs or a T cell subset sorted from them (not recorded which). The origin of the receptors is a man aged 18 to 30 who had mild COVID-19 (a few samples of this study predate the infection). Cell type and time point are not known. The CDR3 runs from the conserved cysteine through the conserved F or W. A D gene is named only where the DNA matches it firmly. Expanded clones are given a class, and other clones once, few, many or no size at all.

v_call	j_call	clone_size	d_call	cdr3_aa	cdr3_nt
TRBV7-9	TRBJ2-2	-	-	CASSLEGGELFF	TGTGCCAGCAGCTTAGAGGGCGGGGAGCTGTTTTTT
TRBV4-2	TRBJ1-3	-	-	CASSQPDSSGNTIYF	TGTGCCAGCAGCCAACCCGACAGCTCTGGAAACACCATATATTTT
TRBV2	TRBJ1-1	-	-	CASTVEGTEAFF	TGTGCCAGCACGGTAGAGGGTACTGAAGCTTTCTTT
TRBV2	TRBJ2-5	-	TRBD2	CASSEGGGAETQYF	TGTGCCAGCAGTGAGGGCGGGGGGGCCGAGACCCAGTACTTC
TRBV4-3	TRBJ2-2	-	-	CASSQMGRELFF	TGCGCCAGCAGCCAAATGGGCCGGGAGCTGTTTTTT
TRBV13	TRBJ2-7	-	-	CASSLAESYEQYF	TGTGCCAGCAGCTTGGCAGAGTCCTACGAGCAGTACTTC
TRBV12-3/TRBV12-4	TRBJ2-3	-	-	CASSPLIGADTQYF	TGTGCCAGCAGTCCCCTGATAGGCGCGGATACGCAGTATTTT
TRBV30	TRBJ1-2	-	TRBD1	CAWSLNPGGGYTF	TGTGCCTGGAGCCTTAATCCAGGGGGAGGCTACACCTTC
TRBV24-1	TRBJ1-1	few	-	CATSDYMNTEAFF	TGTGCCACCAGTGACTACATGAACACTGAAGCTTTCTTT
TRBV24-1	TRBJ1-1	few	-	CATSGGGQNTEAFF	TGTGCCACCAGTGGTGGGGGACAGAACACTGAAGCTTTCTTT
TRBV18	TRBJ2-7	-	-	CASSPNHRAGYEQYF	TGTGCCAGCTCACCTAATCACAGGGCGGGCTACGAGCAGTACTTC
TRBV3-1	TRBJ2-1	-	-	CASSHVETGSDEQFF	TGTGCCAGCAGCCATGTCGAAACAGGGAGCGATGAGCAGTTCTTC
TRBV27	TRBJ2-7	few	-	CASSLWGTGAVEQYF	TGTGCCAGCAGTTTATGGGGCACAGGCGCGGTCGAGCAGTACTTC
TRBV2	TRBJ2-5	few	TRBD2	CASSLAGGPALDQETQYF	TGTGCCAGCAGTCTAGCGGGGGGCCCGGCCCTCGACCAAGAGACCCAGTACTTC
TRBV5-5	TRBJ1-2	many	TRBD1	CASSPGDSNYGYTF	TGTGCCAGCAGCCCGGGGGACAGCAACTATGGCTACACCTTC
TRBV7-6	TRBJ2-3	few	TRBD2	CASIPKVAGGPADTQYF	TGTGCCAGCATCCCAAAGGTCGCGGGGGGACCCGCAGATACGCAGTATTTT
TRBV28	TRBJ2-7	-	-	CASSFPRVPKQYF	TGTGCCAGCAGTTTCCCCCGGGTCCCGAAGCAGTACTTC
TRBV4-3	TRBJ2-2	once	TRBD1	CASSQVLGTGAGELFF	TGCGCCAGCAGCCAAGTCCTCGGGACAGGGGCCGGGGAGCTGTTTTTT
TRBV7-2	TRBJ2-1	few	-	CASSLQGVSYNEQFF	TGTGCCAGCAGCTTACAGGGCGTCTCCTACAATGAGCAGTTCTTC
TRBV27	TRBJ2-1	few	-	CASSFSTGSYNEQFF	TGTGCCAGCAGTTTTTCGACTGGCTCCTACAATGAGCAGTTCTTC
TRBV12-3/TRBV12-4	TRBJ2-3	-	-	CASSLDQPASTDTQYF	TGTGCCAGCAGTTTGGACCAGCCCGCTAGCACAGATACGCAGTATTTT
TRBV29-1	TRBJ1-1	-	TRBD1	CSVTGRTEAFF	TGCAGCGTGACAGGGCGCACTGAAGCTTTCTTT
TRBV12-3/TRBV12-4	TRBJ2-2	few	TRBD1	CASTGDRVTGELFF	TGTGCCAGCACCGGGGACAGGGTGACCGGGGAGCTGTTTTTT
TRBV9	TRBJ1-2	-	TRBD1	CASSVRRGTYGYTF	TGTGCCAGCAGCGTCCGCAGGGGGACCTATGGCTACACCTTC
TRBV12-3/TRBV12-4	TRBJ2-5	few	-	CASRETGKETQYF	TGTGCCAGCAGGGAAACAGGGAAAGAGACCCAGTACTTC
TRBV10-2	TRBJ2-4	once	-	CASSEDLLVQYF	TGCGCCAGCAGTGAGGATCTCCTCGTTCAGTACTTC
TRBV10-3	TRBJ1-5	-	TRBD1	CAISPGGYQPQHF	TGTGCCATCTCCCCAGGGGGCTATCAGCCCCAGCATTTT
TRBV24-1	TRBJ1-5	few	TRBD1	CATSDPGTANQPQHF	TGTGCCACCAGTGACCCCGGGACAGCTAATCAGCCCCAGCATTTT
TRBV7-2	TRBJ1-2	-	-	CASSPPGQAYTF	TGTGCCAGCAGCCCCCCCGGGCAGGCCTACACCTTC
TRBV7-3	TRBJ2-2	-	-	CASSPDYANTGELFF	TGTGCCAGCAGTCCAGACTATGCGAACACCGGGGAGCTGTTTTTT
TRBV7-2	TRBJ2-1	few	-	CASSLSGNHEQFF	TGTGCCAGCAGCTTATCTGGGAATCATGAGCAGTTCTTC
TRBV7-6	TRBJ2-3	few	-	CASSSGRADTQYF	TGTGCCAGCAGCTCGGGCAGGGCAGATACGCAGTATTTT
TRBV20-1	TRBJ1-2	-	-	CSANPVTENYGYTF	TGCAGTGCTAACCCCGTGACAGAGAACTATGGCTACACCTTC
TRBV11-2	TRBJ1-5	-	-	CASSHGGDQPQHF	TGTGCCAGCAGCCACGGGGGGGATCAGCCCCAGCATTTT
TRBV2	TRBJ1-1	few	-	CASCSGDVTEAFF	TGTGCCAGCTGTTCAGGGGATGTCACTGAAGCTTTCTTT
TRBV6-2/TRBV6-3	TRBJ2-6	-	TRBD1	CAIRGLSSGANVLTF	TGTGCCATCAGGGGGCTTAGTTCTGGGGCCAACGTCCTGACTTTC
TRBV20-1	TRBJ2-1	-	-	CSAPRAGVNRYNEQFF	TGCAGTGCTCCGAGGGCAGGGGTGAACAGGTACAATGAGCAGTTCTTC
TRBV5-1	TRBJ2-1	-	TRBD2	CASSPAGGASGGYNEQFF	TGCGCCAGCAGCCCCGCGGGGGGTGCTAGCGGGGGATACAATGAGCAGTTCTTC
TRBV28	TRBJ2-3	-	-	CASSPTAAPGTDTQYF	TGTGCCAGCAGTCCCACAGCGGCCCCAGGCACAGATACGCAGTATTTT
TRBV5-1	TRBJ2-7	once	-	CASSLVGGKDEQYF	TGCGCCAGCAGCTTGGTCGGCGGAAAGGACGAGCAGTACTTC
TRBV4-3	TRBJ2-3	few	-	CASSQGIGVSTDTQYF	TGCGCCAGCAGCCAAGGAATCGGGGTTAGCACAGATACGCAGTATTTT
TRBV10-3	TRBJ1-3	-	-	CAIKGRTVNTIYF	TGTGCCATCAAGGGCAGGACCGTAAACACCATATATTTT
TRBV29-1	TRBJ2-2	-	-	CSVATANTGELFF	TGCAGCGTTGCCACAGCTAACACCGGGGAGCTGTTTTTT
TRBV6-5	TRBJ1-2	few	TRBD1	CASRAGGSNYGYTF	TGTGCCAGCAGGGCAGGGGGATCAAACTATGGCTACACCTTC
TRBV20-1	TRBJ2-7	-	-	CSASNGYEQYF	TGCAGTGCTAGCAACGGCTACGAGCAGTACTTC
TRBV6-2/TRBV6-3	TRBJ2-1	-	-	CASSYLPGPGTF	TGTGCCAGCAGCTACTTGCCGGGACCAGGGACCTTC
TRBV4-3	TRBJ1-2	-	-	CASSQDRLSYGYTF	TGCGCCAGCAGCCAAGATCGGCTCAGTTATGGCTACACCTTC
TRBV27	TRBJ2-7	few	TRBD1	CASGQGTSYEQYF	TGTGCCAGCGGACAGGGCACCTCCTACGAGCAGTACTTC
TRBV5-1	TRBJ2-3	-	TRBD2	CASSLRAAGGGATDTQYF	TGCGCCAGCAGCTTGCGGGCCGCTGGCGGGGGGGCAACAGATACGCAGTATTTT
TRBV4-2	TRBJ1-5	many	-	CASSQEDGDQPQHF	TGTGCCAGCAGCCAAGAGGATGGGGATCAGCCCCAGCATTTT
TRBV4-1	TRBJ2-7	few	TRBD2	CASSQVTSGGYEQYF	TGCGCCAGCAGCCAAGTAACTAGCGGGGGCTACGAGCAGTACTTC
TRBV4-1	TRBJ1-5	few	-	CASSRDGDQPQHF	TGCGCCAGCAGCCGAGACGGGGATCAGCCCCAGCATTTT
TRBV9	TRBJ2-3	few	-	CASSVVVDTQYF	TGTGCCAGCAGCGTAGTGGTAGATACGCAGTATTTT
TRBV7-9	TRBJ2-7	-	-	CASSLVQEQYF	TGTGCCAGCAGCTTAGTACAGGAGCAGTACTTC
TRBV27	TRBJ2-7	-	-	CASSGSPGAEQYF	TGTGCCAGCAGTGGATCGCCTGGGGCCGAGCAGTACTTC